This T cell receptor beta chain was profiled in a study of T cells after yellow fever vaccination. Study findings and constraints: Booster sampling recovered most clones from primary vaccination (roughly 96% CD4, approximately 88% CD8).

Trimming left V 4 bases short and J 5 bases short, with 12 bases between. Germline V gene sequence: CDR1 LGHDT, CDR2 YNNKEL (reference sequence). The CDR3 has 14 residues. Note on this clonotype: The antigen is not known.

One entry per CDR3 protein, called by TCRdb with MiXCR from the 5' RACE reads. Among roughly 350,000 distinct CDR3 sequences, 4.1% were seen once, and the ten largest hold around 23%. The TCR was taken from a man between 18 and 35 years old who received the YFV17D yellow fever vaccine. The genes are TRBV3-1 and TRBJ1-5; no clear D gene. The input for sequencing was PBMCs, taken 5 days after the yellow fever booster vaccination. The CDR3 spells CASSPSITYQPQHF. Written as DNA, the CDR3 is TGTGCCAGCAGCCCCTCAATCACCTATCAGCCCCAGCATTTT.